The sequence of this T cell receptor beta chain was determined in a study of OX40 agonist ivuxolimab in advanced cancers. TCRdb's copy holds only in-frame clones and misses some; the assay was immunoSEQ multiplex PCR. Among about 77,000 clones, around 85% were seen once, and the ten largest hold roughly 2.1%. Germline V gene sequence: CDR1 SGHRS, CDR2 YFSETQ. The CDR3 extends over 17 amino acids. V shed 0 bases and J shed 0 bases, with 15 bases lying between them. General observations from the study: The study observed clonal expansion of CD4+ and CD8+ blood T cells by week 6 at 0.1 to 3.0 mg/kg.

As to this clone: The antigen remains undetermined.

Excluded were patients having autoimmune disease history or systemic immunosuppression. This clonotype originated in an adult with an advanced solid tumor such as melanoma, head and neck, liver or kidney cancer. The sequencing used CD4+ or CD8+ T cells sorted from blood, collected in a trial of the OX40 agonist ivuxolimab. The rearrangement uses TRBV5-1 and TRBJ1-2; D call uncertain. As DNA, the CDR3 is TGCGCCAGCAGCTTGGCTGGGGATCCAGTCTCTAACTATGGCTACACCTTC. This gives the protein CASSLAGDPVSNYGYTF.